This TCR beta chain stems from a study of blood T cells in healthy people across ages. Combining a sample-barcoded 5' primer with a J-beta primer mix, a second PCR ran for about 6 to 12 cycles. Each cDNA molecule, via a template-switch adaptor with 12 random nucleotides, was tagged. TCRdb called the 5' RACE reads again in MiXCR, with one record for every CDR3 protein. This table has some 930,000 distinct CDR3 sequences, about 27% appearing once. Study findings and constraints: Roughly linear age-related decline in beta diversity appeared, significant by age 40. Unsorted PBMCs prevented conclusive naive versus antigen-experienced comparison.

V was cut by 2 bases and J by 4 bases, with 15 bases left in between. Germline loops: CDR1 DFQATT, CDR2 SNEGSKA (reference sequence). The CDR3 runs to 15 residues. Details on this clonotype: The antigen is undetermined.

This sample also appeared in a second study, on T cells of mothers and their children. That work states: Mothers gave over 8.5 million TCR beta CDR3 reads each, and children 2.5 million to 3 million each.

This chain links TRBV20-1 with TRBJ1-5; D gene unclear. The sequencing input was blood. The TCR comes from a woman between 40 and 50 years old in good health. The CDR3 DNA follows: TGCAGTGCTAGACCCTTAGGACGGGAGAATCAGCCCCAGCATTTT. Translation gives CSARPLGRENQPQHF.